These 27 T cell receptor beta chains were sequenced from one sample in a study of cytomegalovirus exposure and HLA in healthy donors. PCR employed 60 Vbeta and 13 Jbeta primers. Here immunoSEQ multiplex PCR was the method, and the copy in TCRdb shows in-frame clones only, minus some. The sample consists of 110,000 to 150,000 clones, approximately 82% of them appearing once. The sample was PBMCs. These TCRs come from a woman aged 55-70 years in good health and CMV-seropositive.

The chain couples TRBV6-5 to TRBJ2-1, with D uncertain. Germline loops: CDR1 MNHEY, CDR2 SVGAGI. This CDR3 region has 16 residues. Trimming cost V 0 bases and J 5 bases, with 14 bases left between them. The CDR3: CASSYSMARAHNEQFF. DNA of the CDR3: TGTGCCAGCAGTTACTCGATGGCTAGAGCCCACAATGAGCAGTTCTTC.

A note on this clone: At the DNA level, this CDR3 is encoded by other sequences in the same sample as well. V is TRBV6-1 and J is TRBJ1-1, with D perhaps TRBD1 (5 bases). CDR1 MNHNS and CDR2 SASEGT come from the germline V gene. The CDR3 sequence is 12 residues long. Between the trimmed V and J ends, which lost 9 bases and 4 bases, there was a span of 12 bases. The CDR3 sequence is CASREGFTEAFF. CDR3 nucleotide sequence: TGTGCCAGTAGGGAGGGGTTCACTGAAGCTTTCTTT.

For the CDR3, the DNA is TGTGCCAGTAGTATAGAGCCTAGCGGGAGTGCGGCCCAGTACTTC. This sequence encodes CASSIEPSGSAAQYF. The chain has TRBV19 and TRBJ2-5; 10 bases map to TRBD2. With 0 bases clipped from V and 9 bases from J, the junction kept 7 bases outside the gene matches. CDR1 LNHDA and CDR2 SQIVND come from the germline V gene (reference sequence). The CDR3 is 15 residues long.

The chain has TRBV5-1 and TRBJ2-3; D might be TRBD1 (5 bases). The CDR3 contains 14 residues. CDR1 is SGHRS, CDR2 YFSETQ, per germline. Trimming cost V 4 bases and J 3 bases, with 12 bases left between them. The CDR3 region is CASSGQGWTDTQYF. CDR3 nucleotide sequence: TGCGCCAGCAGCGGGCAGGGTTGGACAGATACGCAGTATTTT.

The chain joins TRBV19 to TRBJ2-7; TRBD1 matches at 9 bases. This CDR3 region has 14 residues. Looked up from germline, CDR1 is LNHDA and CDR2 is SQIVND (reference sequence). Trimming at V came to 5 bases and at J to 4 bases, leaving 6 bases not matched to a gene. The CDR3 nucleotides are TGTGCCAGTAGTTCCTGGACAGGGGAATACGAGCAGTACTTC. As protein: CASSSWTGEYEQYF.

This clone has ten or more counts. The CDR3 sequence: CASSSSGGRVYEQYF. For the CDR3, the DNA is TGTGCCAGCAGCAGCAGCGGGGGGAGGGTCTACGAGCAGTACTTC. V and J are TRBV28 and TRBJ2-7, with TRBD2 matching over 9 bases. The V gene end was trimmed by 6 bases and the J gene end by 3 bases; junction bases not matched to a gene: 9. The CDR3 is made up of 15 amino acids. Germline V CDR1 and CDR2: MDHEN, SYDVKM.

The chain uses TRBV5-4 and TRBJ1-1; no firm D call. The CDR3 has 14 residues. The germline CDR1 and CDR2 sequences are SGHNT and YYREEE (reference sequence). V was shortened by 4 bases and J by 0 bases, with 10 bases between the two germline ends. This chain's CDR3 is CASSIYNMNTEAFF. The DNA of the CDR3 is TGTGCCAGCAGCATATATAACATGAACACTGAAGCTTTCTTT.

In nucleotides, the CDR3 is TGTGCCAGCAGCCCCCAGGGGCGAAGGGGGGGCGAGCAGTACTTC. This gives the protein CASSPQGRRGGEQYF. The chain uses TRBV7-2 and TRBJ2-7; tentative D call: TRBD2 (7 bases). The CDR3 is 15 residues long. The germline V gene encodes CDR1 SGHTA and CDR2 FQGNSA. Trimming removed 5 bases from V and 6 bases from J, with 20 bases in between.

The chain joins TRBV7-3 to TRBJ2-1; 11 bases agree with TRBD2. J lost 5 bases, V lost 5 bases, and 8 bases had no gene match. CDR1 and CDR2 (germline): SGHTA, FQGTGA. CDR3 size: 16 residues. CDR3 nucleotides: TGTGCCAGCAGCCCAAAAGGGACTAGCGGAAACAATGAGCAGTTCTTC. This sequence encodes CASSPKGTSGNNEQFF.

The chain combines TRBV4-3 with TRBJ2-1, with 13 bases that match TRBD2. The germline gives CDR1 LGHNA, CDR2 YSLEER. V gave up 4 bases and J gave up 4 bases; unmatched junction bases: 19. The CDR3 sequence is 21 residues long. The CDR3, as DNA: TGCGCCAGCAGCCGGACCGCAGGGGGAACTAGCGGGAGGGCCAGTTACAATGAGCAGTTCTTC. Its protein is CASSRTAGGTSGRASYNEQFF.

This chain joins TRBV30 and TRBJ2-7; 8 nucleotides match TRBD1. The ends lost 2 bases at V and 7 bases at J; junction bases unmatched: 4. CDR1 GTSNPN and CDR2 SVGIG come from the germline V gene (reference sequence). This CDR3 is 12 amino acids long. As DNA, the CDR3 is TGTGCCTGGAGTCAGGGGGCGGGTGAGCAGTACTTC. Encoded protein: CAWSQGAGEQYF.

V gene TRBV9 combines with J gene TRBJ2-5; D perhaps matches TRBD2 (5 bases). The CDR3 covers 16 residues. Germline-derived CDR1 and CDR2 are SGDLS and YYNGEE. V was clipped by 0 bases and J by 3 bases, with 15 bases between them. The CDR3 region has the DNA TGTGCCAGCAGCGTAGGGGTCTGGCGGGCAGAAGAGACCCAGTACTTC. This sequence encodes CASSVGVWRAEETQYF. Drawing the rest from reference TRBV9 and TRBJ2-5, the complete variable domain is DSGVTQTPKHLITATGQRVTLRCSPRSGDLSVYWYQQSLDQGLQFLIQYYNGEERAKGNILERFSAQQFPDLHSELNLSSLELGDSALYFCASSVGVWRAEETQYFGPGTRLLVL.

The chain is built from TRBV13 and TRBJ2-3; TRBD2 might be the D (6 bases). This CDR3 has 14 amino acids. Germline CDR1 reads PRHDT; CDR2 reads FYEKMQ (reference sequence). The ends were cut back, 7 bases at V and 2 bases at J, with 13 bases in the middle. The DNA of the CDR3 is TGTGCCAGCAAGGGACTCAGATCCACAGATACGCAGTATTTT. This encodes CASKGLRSTDTQYF.

J is TRBJ2-5 and V is TRBV15; 7 nucleotides match TRBD2. Looked up from germline, CDR1 is LNHNV and CDR2 is YYDKDF (reference sequence). The CDR3 length is 14 residues. V lost 5 bases, J lost 1 base, and 4 bases stayed unmatched. CDR3 bases: TGTGCCACCAGCCTCCAGCGGGGCCAAGAGACCCAGTACTTC. It translates to CATSLQRGQETQYF.

V is TRBV19 and J is TRBJ2-1, with D possibly matching TRBD2 (7 bases). The CDR3 has 13 amino acids. The V and J ends lost 3 bases and 6 bases respectively, with 9 bases between them. CDR1 is LNHDA, CDR2 SQIVND, per germline (reference sequence). CDR3 region: CASSMGGGNEQFF. DNA for the CDR3: TGTGCCAGTAGTATGGGAGGGGGCAATGAGCAGTTCTTC.

This clone was detected only a few times. The chain has TRBV7-2 and TRBJ2-7; the D gene is possibly TRBD1 (6 bases). This CDR3 comprises 13 residues. V lost 5 bases, J lost 3 bases, and 11 bases lay in between. Looked up from germline, CDR1 is SGHTA and CDR2 is FQGNSA. CDR3: CASSTHRDYEQYF. In DNA, the CDR3 is TGTGCCAGCAGCACCCACAGGGACTACGAGCAGTACTTC.

The chain carries TRBV14 and TRBJ2-2; a weak D match, TRBD2 (5 bases). Per the germline V gene, CDR1 is SGHDN and CDR2 is FVKESK. The V gene lost 4 bases and the J gene lost 4 bases, with 7 bases spanning the gap. This CDR3 comprises 13 residues. The CDR3 DNA is TGTGCCAGCAGCCCTGGGAGCACCGGGGAGCTGTTTTTT. Amino acids: CASSPGSTGELFF.

The chain couples TRBV30 to TRBJ2-7; 7 bases fit TRBD2. After removal of 1 base from V and 2 bases from J, the junction contained 5 bases not matched to a gene. Germline CDR1 is GTSNPN and CDR2 is SVGIG (reference sequence). CDR3 length equals 14 residues. The CDR3 reads CAWSARLAPYEQYF. In DNA, the CDR3 is TGTGCCTGGAGTGCGCGACTAGCACCCTACGAGCAGTACTTC.

CDR3 region: CASSQIRTSAQETQYF. The CDR3, as DNA: TGCGCCAGCAGCCAAATTAGGACTAGCGCGCAAGAGACCCAGTACTTC. V gene TRBV4-1 combines with J gene TRBJ2-5, with 9 positions matching TRBD2. V lost 2 bases, J lost 2 bases, and 6 bases stayed unmatched. CDR1 is MGHRA and CDR2 is YSYEKL in the germline V gene. The CDR3 is 16 residues long.

The chain employs TRBV4-3 and TRBJ2-3, with 8 positions matching TRBD2. CDR1 is LGHNA, CDR2 YSLEER, per germline. The length of the CDR3 is 17 residues. Trimming cost V 4 bases and J 3 bases; bases outside gene matches: 12. The CDR3 here is CASSPFDSGKGTDTQYF. CDR3 in DNA: TGCGCCAGCAGCCCCTTCGATAGCGGGAAAGGTACAGATACGCAGTATTTT.

The V and J genes are TRBV19 and TRBJ1-5, with a weak D call TRBD1 (5 bases). The CDR3 covers 13 residues. V was cut by 6 bases and J by 6 bases, with 12 bases left in between. The germline gives CDR1 LNHDA, CDR2 SQIVND (reference sequence). CDR3 residues: CASSQGMGQPQHF. CDR3 DNA: TGTGCCAGTAGCCAGGGCATGGGTCAGCCCCAGCATTTT.

This clone came up once. The chain links TRBV18 to TRBJ1-1; 11 bases map to TRBD1. The length of the CDR3 is 16 residues. Looked up from germline, CDR1 is KGHSH and CDR2 is LQKENI. V shed 2 bases and J 4 bases; nucleotides not matched to a gene: 6. The DNA for the CDR3 is TGTGCCAGCTCACCAACCGGGACAGGGGGTCGCACTGAAGCTTTCTTT. Translated: CASSPTGTGGRTEAFF. Full variable domain (missing parts from reference TRBV18 and TRBJ1-1): NAGVMQNPRHLVRRRGQEARLRCSPMKGHSHVYWYRQLPEEGLKFMVYLQKENIIDESGMPKERFSAEFPKEGPSILRIQQVVRGDSAAYFCASSPTGTGGRTEAFFGQGTRLTVV.

The chain recombines TRBV2 with TRBJ2-7; D possibly corresponds to TRBD2 (6 bases). From germline, CDR1 is SNHLY and CDR2 FYNNEI. The CDR3 is 14 residues long. With 6 bases removed from V and 1 base from J, the gap between germline ends came to 13 bases. CDR3 bases: TGTGCCAGCAGGGCGGGGCGGGATTCCTACGAGCAGTACTTC. Amino acids: CASRAGRDSYEQYF.

This clone was seen a handful of times. V gene TRBV30 combines with J gene TRBJ2-7, with 7 nucleotides matching TRBD1. Germline CDR1 reads GTSNPN; CDR2 reads SVGIG (reference sequence). The length of the CDR3 is 13 residues. Trimming cost V 3 bases and J 1 base; bases outside gene matches: 3. The DNA of the CDR3 is TGTGCCTGGAGCCGGGACAGTTCCTACGAGCAGTACTTC. Translation: CAWSRDSSYEQYF.

The chain is built from TRBV14 and TRBJ1-2; 7 bases line up with TRBD1. The CDR3 has 13 residues. The germline gives CDR1 SGHDN, CDR2 FVKESK. V lost 3 bases to trimming and J lost 6 bases; unmatched junction nucleotides: 4. The CDR3 here is CASSHGRGDGYTF. The CDR3 DNA reads TGTGCCAGCAGCCATGGCAGGGGGGATGGCTACACCTTC.

The chain couples TRBV28 to TRBJ2-7; D is perhaps TRBD1 (6 bases). The CDR3 has 14 residues. Germline CDR1 and CDR2: MDHEN and SYDVKM. V lost 5 bases to trimming and J lost 2 bases, with 13 bases between them. CDR3 sequence reads: CASSAGDTTYEQYF. Here the CDR3 DNA reads TGTGCCAGCAGTGCCGGGGACACCACCTACGAGCAGTACTTC. The variable domain in full, with the rest retrieved from reference TRBV28 and TRBJ2-7, is DVKVTQSSRYLVKRTGEKVFLECVQDMDHENMFWYRQDPGLGLRLIYFSYDVKMKEKGDIPEGYSVSREKKERFSLILESASTNQTSMYLCASSAGDTTYEQYFGPGTRLTVT.

The chain couples TRBV4-1 to TRBJ2-7; D may be TRBD2 (6 bases). This CDR3 has 13 amino acids. Looked up from germline, CDR1 is MGHRA and CDR2 is YSYEKL. V was pared by 4 bases and J by 0 bases, with 7 bases between. The CDR3 sequence: CASSPDYSYEQYF. As DNA, the CDR3 is TGCGCCAGCAGCCCGGACTACTCCTACGAGCAGTACTTC.